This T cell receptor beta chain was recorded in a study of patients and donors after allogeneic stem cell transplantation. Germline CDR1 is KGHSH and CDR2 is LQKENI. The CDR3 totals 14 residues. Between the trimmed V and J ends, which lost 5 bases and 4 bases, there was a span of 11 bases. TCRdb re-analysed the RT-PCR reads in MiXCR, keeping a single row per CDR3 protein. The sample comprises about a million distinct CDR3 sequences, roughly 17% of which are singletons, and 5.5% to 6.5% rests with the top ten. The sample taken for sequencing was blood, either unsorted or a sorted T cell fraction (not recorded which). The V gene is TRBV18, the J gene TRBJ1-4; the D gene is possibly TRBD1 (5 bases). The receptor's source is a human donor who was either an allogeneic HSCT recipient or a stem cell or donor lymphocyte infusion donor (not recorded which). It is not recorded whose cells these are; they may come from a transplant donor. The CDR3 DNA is TGTGCCAGCTCAGATGGGACCGGTAATGAAAAACTGTTTTTT. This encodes CASSDGTGNEKLFF.